This entry concerns a single TCR beta chain. These data belong to a study of blood T cell repertoires in COVID-19. The repertoire was sequenced with immunoSEQ multiplex PCR; TCRdb's copy has only in-frame clones and lacks some. The data contain approximately 210,000 clones, 82% of them singletons. This CDR3 is 15 amino acids long. Looked up from germline, CDR1 is SGHAT and CDR2 is FQNNGV. V was shortened by 4 bases and J by 0 bases, with 10 bases between the two germline ends. The TCR sequence derives from a woman between 55 and 75 years old who had recovered from COVID-19. The material sequenced was PBMCs or T cells enriched from blood (not recorded which). This chain connects TRBV11-2 to TRBJ2-4; D gene unclear. The CDR3 spells CASSSVELAKNIQYF. The CDR3 nucleotides are TGTGCCAGCAGCTCGGTAGAGCTAGCCAAAAACATTCAGTACTTC.